Listed here are 20 T cell receptor beta chains from one sample, sequenced in a study of CD8+CD57+ T cells in acquired aplastic anemia (dated 2018 in TCRdb). The sequencer listed for this sample is Illumina HiSeq 2000. Profiling of TCR beta VDJ combinations and CDR3 sequences used genomic DNA as the template. TCRdb itself trimmed the public reads at Q25 with fastp, ran MiXCR and retained productive beta chains. Rows are unified per CDR3 protein, each entry keeping the most common DNA and genes. The sample includes roughly 58,000 distinct CDR3 sequences, with over 45% observed a single time. Less than 2.5% of the sample belongs to the ten largest clones. Sequencing was done on a sample of sorted CD4+, CD8+, or CD8+CD57+ T cells (not recorded which) from PBMCs. The receptor set was obtained from a human donor in good health, serving as a control.

This clonotype occurred once. Here the CDR3 reads CASSLLWDSPLHF. CDR3 DNA: TGTGCCAGCAGCTTGCTTTGGGATTCACCCCTCCACTTT. The V and J genes are TRBV5-5 and TRBJ1-6, with D unresolved. The CDR3 is 13 residues long. V lost 1 base and J 8 bases, leaving 7 bases between the germline ends. Germline values: CDR1 SGHKS, CDR2 YYEKEE (reference sequence). Filled out from reference TRBV5-5 and TRBJ1-6, the complete variable domain reads DAGVTQSPTHLIKTRGQQVTLRCSPISGHKSVSWYQQVLGQGPQFIFQYYEKEERGRGNFPDRFSARQFPNYSSELNVNALLLGDSALYLCASSLLWDSPLHFGNGTRLTVT.

This clonotype came up a few times. V gene TRBV24-1 combines with J gene TRBJ2-1, with TRBD2 matching 12 bases. This CDR3 spans 18 amino acids. With 10 bases clipped from V and 3 bases from J, the junction kept 15 bases outside the gene matches. Looked up from germline, CDR1 is KGHDR and CDR2 is SFDVKD. The CDR3 loop reads CATRPGPRTSGNYNEQFF. DNA for the CDR3: TGTGCCACACGCCCGGGACCCCGGACTAGCGGGAACTACAATGAGCAGTTCTTC.

In this sample, this clonotype turned up many times. The rearrangement links TRBV5-4 to TRBJ1-1, with a tentative D call TRBD1 (5 bases). This CDR3 spans 14 amino acids. From germline, CDR1 is SGHNT and CDR2 YYREEE (reference sequence). Trimming took off 1 base at V and 5 bases at J, with 12 bases between the two ends. The CDR3 loop is CASSLRLGTTEAFF. CDR3 nucleotides: TGTGCCAGCAGCTTGCGGTTAGGGACGACTGAAGCTTTCTTT.

The chain carries TRBV20-1 and TRBJ1-1; a possible D gene is TRBD1 (6 bases). The CDR3 consists of 13 residues. Trimming took off 1 base at V and 4 bases at J, with 10 bases between the two ends. Germline CDR1 and CDR2: DFQATT and SNEGSKA (reference sequence). The CDR3, as DNA: TGCAGTGCTAGAGGGTTACAGGGCACTGAAGCTTTCTTT. This sequence encodes CSARGLQGTEAFF.

The chain uses TRBV24-1 and TRBJ2-1, with unresolved D. The ends were cut back, 7 bases at V and 3 bases at J, with 12 bases in the middle. The V gene's germline CDR1 is KGHDR and CDR2 SFDVKD. The CDR3 runs to 14 residues. CDR3: CATRRQALYNEQFF. In DNA form, the CDR3 reads TGTGCCACCAGACGCCAGGCCCTCTACAATGAGCAGTTCTTC.

This clonotype appeared many times. This sequence joins TRBV11-3 and TRBJ1-1, with TRBD1 as a possible D gene (6 bases). With 5 bases removed from V and 3 bases from J, the gap between germline ends came to 16 bases. This CDR3 is built from 15 residues. CDR1 and CDR2 (germline): SGHNT, YENEEA. As DNA, the CDR3 is TGTGCCAGCAGCCCTCCCACAGGGAGAGACACTGAAGCTTTCTTT. Its translation is CASSPPTGRDTEAFF.

This chain links TRBV25-1 with TRBJ2-5; possibly TRBD1 or TRBD2 for D (5 bases each). This CDR3 is 14 amino acids long. CDR1 is MGHDK and CDR2 is SYGVNS in the germline V gene. V lost 6 bases and J 5 bases, leaving 16 bases between the germline ends. CDR3 bases: TGTGCCAGCAGGAGGGACGGAGGATGGGAGACCCAGTACTTC. Amino acids: CASRRDGGWETQYF. Full variable domain (remainder filled in from reference TRBV25-1 and TRBJ2-5): EADIYQTPRYLVIGTGKKITLECSQTMGHDKMYWYQQDPGMELHLIHYSYGVNSTEKGDLSSESTVSRIRTEHFPLTLESARPSHTSQYLCASRRDGGWETQYFGPGTRLLVL.

This clonotype was seen repeatedly, ten times or more. The rearrangement links TRBV19 to TRBJ2-7; D may be TRBD2 (6 bases). The CDR3 consists of 14 residues. The ends were cut back, 5 bases at V and 6 bases at J, with 17 bases in the middle. CDR1 LNHDA and CDR2 SQIVND come from the germline V gene (reference sequence). The CDR3 region has the DNA TGTGCCAGTAGTGTTGGTGGGGGGTACAGCGAGCAGTACTTC. Residues: CASSVGGGYSEQYF.

The CDR3 sequence: CSATFSYYGYTF. In nucleotides, the CDR3 is TGCAGCGCTACTTTCAGTTACTATGGCTACACCTTC. The chain uses TRBV29-1 and TRBJ1-2; no definite D call. The germline gives CDR1 SQVTM, CDR2 ANQGSEA. Deletions cut 7 bases from V and 3 bases from J, with 12 bases between. The length of the CDR3 is 12 residues.

The chain employs TRBV12-3 or TRBV12-4 and TRBJ1-1; TRBD1 agrees at 7 bases. This CDR3 comprises 12 residues. V lost 6 bases and J lost 7; bases outside the gene matches: 5. In DNA form, the CDR3 reads TGTGCCAGCAGCCGAGGGGGCGGTGAAGCTTTCTTT. Translating gives CASSRGGGEAFF.

The chain couples TRBV2 to TRBJ2-5, with D possibly being TRBD1 or TRBD2 (6 bases each). There are 14 residues in the CDR3. The germline gives CDR1 SNHLY, CDR2 FYNNEI. V was clipped by 5 bases and J by 3 bases, with 13 bases between them. The CDR3 sequence is CASSQKGGKETQYF. CDR3 DNA: TGTGCCAGCAGTCAAAAGGGGGGTAAAGAGACCCAGTACTTC. Complete variable domain (other parts from reference TRBV2 and TRBJ2-5): EPEVTQTPSHQVTQMGQEVILRCVPISNHLYFYWYRQILGQKVEFLVSFYNNEISEKSEIFDDQFSVERPDGSNFTLKIRSTKLEDSAMYFCASSQKGGKETQYFGPGTRLLVL.

This clonotype was observed a single time. The V and J genes are TRBV2 and TRBJ1-6, with D possibly matching TRBD1 (6 bases). CDR1 is SNHLY and CDR2 is FYNNEI in the germline V gene. V was clipped by 8 bases and J by 7 bases, with 15 bases between them. The CDR3 length is 14 residues. The CDR3 reads CASSGGRENSPLHF. The CDR3 nucleotides are TGTGCCAGCTCCGGGGGCAGGGAGAATTCACCCCTCCACTTT.

Details on this clonotype: One end of the junction fails to match germline, which may point to a read error. This chain uses TRBV25-1 with TRBJ1-6, with D hard to call. The CDR3 sequence is 15 residues long. Germline lookup yields CDR1 MGHDK and CDR2 SYGVNS. CDR3: CAISDEGSYNSPLHF. The CDR3 region has the DNA TGTGCCATCAGTGATGAGGGATCCTATAATTCACCCCTCCACTTT. The complete variable domain, with remaining parts taken from reference TRBV25-1 and TRBJ1-6, reads EADIYQTPRYLVIGTGKKITLECSQTMGHDKMYWYQQDPGMELHLIHYSYGVNSTEKGDLSSESTVSRIRTEHFPLTLESARPSHTSQYLCAISDEGSYNSPLHFGNGTRLTVT.

The chain couples TRBV10-2 to TRBJ2-7; D could derive from TRBD1 or TRBD2 (5 bases each). Germline assignment: CDR1 WSHSY and CDR2 SAAADI. This CDR3 spans 13 amino acids. This CDR3 is CASSEFGGGEQYV. The CDR3 nucleotides are TGTGCCAGCAGTGAATTTGGTGGGGGCGAGCAGTACGTC.

To note about this clonotype: This may be a read error: a much more frequent sequence differs by one nucleotide. The CDR3, as DNA: TGTGCCAGCGCTCTCGCCCACGAGCAGTACTTC. It translates to CASALAHEQYF. The chain uses TRBV28 and TRBJ2-7; D remains ambiguous. V shed 8 bases and J shed 5 bases, with 10 bases lying between them. The CDR3 has 11 residues. Germline V gives CDR1 MDHEN, CDR2 SYDVKM.

In its sample, this clonotype was seen many times. The gene calls are TRBV9 and TRBJ2-7; D remains ambiguous. Germline V gene sequence: CDR1 SGDLS, CDR2 YYNGEE. The CDR3 runs 14 residues. Trimming removed 0 bases at V and 0 bases at J, with 7 bases between. The CDR3 here is CASSVAATSYEQYF. In DNA form, the CDR3 reads TGTGCCAGCAGCGTAGCGGCGACCTCCTACGAGCAGTACTTC.

This clonotype has ten or more counts. V gene TRBV9 combines with J gene TRBJ1-2; 9 positions agree with TRBD1. The CDR3 is made up of 15 amino acids. Germline trimming cut 3 bases from V and 0 bases from J; bases unmatched to any gene: 3. Germline CDR1 SGDLS, CDR2 YYNGEE. CDR3 amino acids: CASSGTGATNYGYTF. The CDR3 nucleotides read TGTGCCAGCAGCGGGACAGGGGCTACTAACTATGGCTACACCTTC.

A note on this clonotype: One end of the junction does not line up with germline, which may come from a read error. The rearrangement links TRBV7-7 to TRBJ2-5, with 7 bases identical to TRBD1. Germline V gene lookup returns CDR1 SSHAT and CDR2 FNYEAQ (reference sequence). The CDR3 totals 13 residues. CDR3 coding DNA: TGTGCTAGCAGCTTAGGGGGACAGCCGACCCAGTACTTC. The encoded protein is CASSLGGQPTQYF.

The chain is built from TRBV28 and TRBJ2-7; D is ambiguous. CDR3 length: 15 amino acids. Trimming stripped 0 bases from V and 4 bases from J, with 13 bases between. The germline V gene has CDR1 MDHEN and CDR2 SYDVKM. CDR3 DNA sequence: TGTGCCAGCAGTTTATGGCATCCGGGCCCATACGAGCAGTACTTC. Residues: CASSLWHPGPYEQYF.

This clonotype was found many times. V usage is TRBV7-9 and J usage is TRBJ1-6; D remains unclear. The CDR3 loop spans 16 amino acids. Trimming cost V 5 bases and J 7 bases, with 18 bases left between them. CDR1 and CDR2 from the germline V gene are SEHNR and FQNEAQ (reference sequence). CDR3 region: CASSIGVGEENSPLHF. The CDR3, as DNA: TGTGCCAGCAGCATCGGAGTGGGAGAGGAGAATTCACCCCTCCACTTT.